Given below is one T cell receptor beta chain in context. With 0 bases clipped from V and 5 bases from J, the junction kept 3 bases outside the gene matches. Per the germline V gene, CDR1 is LGHNA and CDR2 is YSLEER. The CDR3 length is 15 residues. The data belong to a study of identical twins. A universal primer binding site was introduced by template switching. The final cDNA contained unique molecular identifiers. TCRdb fed the 5' RACE reads into MiXCR, producing one record per CDR3 protein. The data contain 250,000 or so distinct CDR3 sequences, approximately 8.3% of them seen just once; the ten biggest clones take up approximately 3%. This sample also appeared in a second study, on yellow fever vaccine responses in identical twins. That study reports: Vaccine T cell responses of twins reportedly seemed partly convergent and partly personalized.

This TCR came from a woman between 18 and 29 years old in good health. The sequenced sample consisted of CD8+ T cells sorted from blood. The genes are TRBV4-3 and TRBJ2-7, with TRBD1 matching 11 bases. The CDR3 protein is CASSQEGQGAHEQYF. The CDR3, as DNA: TGCGCCAGCAGCCAAGAAGGACAGGGGGCCCACGAGCAGTACTTC.